These T cell receptor beta chains were read from a single sample in a study of T cell changes during pregnancy in multiple sclerosis. Measured with immunoSEQ multiplex PCR; TCRdb has only the in-frame clones, and not every one. The table includes about 47,000 clones, 93% detected once. Sequenced material: peripheral blood, taken in the second trimester of pregnancy. The receptor set was obtained from a female donor with multiple sclerosis, enrolled in a pregnancy study. Each CDR3 is given with its conserved first and last residue. The D gene is left open where the match is weak. The size entry is marked missing in some rows and otherwise reads once, few, many or a size class.

v_gene	d_gene	j_gene	len	abundance	CDR3nt	CDR3aa
TRBV4-3	TRBD1	TRBJ1-5	19	-	TGCGCCAGCAGCCAAGAGACCGGGACAGGGGGGTCGGTCAATCAGCCCCAGCATTTT	CASSQETGTGGSVNQPQHF
TRBV5-1	TRBD2	TRBJ2-7	14	once	TGCGCCAGCAGCCCGGGACTAGCGGGAGTTCGGCAGTACTTC	CASSPGLAGVRQYF
TRBV7-2	-	TRBJ2-5	14	-	TGTGCCAGCAGCTCCTCAGGGGTCCAAGAGACCCAGTACTTC	CASSSSGVQETQYF
TRBV6-1	-	TRBJ2-5	14	-	TGTGCCAGCAGTGATTGGGCCCTCGTTGAGACCCAGTACTTC	CASSDWALVETQYF
TRBV5-4	-	TRBJ2-7	13	-	TGTGCCAGCAGCTTCTCTGGCGGCTACGAGCAGTACTTC	CASSFSGGYEQYF
TRBV6-1	TRBD1	TRBJ1-3	18	-	TGTGCCAGCAGTGTTAAGGACCGACAGGGGACTACTGGAAACACCATATATTTT	CASSVKDRQGTTGNTIYF
TRBV5-1	TRBD1	TRBJ2-3	16	-	TGCGCCAGCAGCTCAAGGGACAGGGGGGTCACAGATACGCAGTATTTT	CASSSRDRGVTDTQYF
TRBV15	-	TRBJ1-4	16	-	TGTGCCACCAGCAGCGGGGACTTCGCAACTAATGAAAAACTGTTTTTT	CATSSGDFATNEKLFF
TRBV5-6	-	TRBJ1-5	15	few	TGTGCCAGCAGTGAATCAGGGGTAGGGGGTCAGCCCCAGCATTTT	CASSESGVGGQPQHF
TRBV28	-	TRBJ2-7	15	-	TGTGCCAGCAGCCCCCCCCTTTTGCGGACCTACGAGCAGTACTTC	CASSPPLLRTYEQYF
TRBV28	-	TRBJ2-1	15	-	TGTGCCAGCAGTCCTCCGGGACACCAAAACAATGAGCAGTTCTTC	CASSPPGHQNNEQFF
TRBV5-5	-	TRBJ2-7	14	-	TGTGCCAGCAGCTACCAGCAGGGTTGGTACGAGCAGTACTTC	CASSYQQGWYEQYF
TRBV6-4	TRBD2	TRBJ2-3	15	-	TGTGCCAGCAGTGTACTAGCGGGAGAAGGGAATACGCAGTATTTT	CASSVLAGEGNTQYF
TRBV7-9	TRBD2	TRBJ2-1	16	-	TGTGCCAGCAGCTTTCGACTAGCGGGAGTTGCCGATGAGCAGTTCTTC	CASSFRLAGVADEQFF
TRBV29-1	-	TRBJ2-1	12	-	TGCAGCGTTGGCCTAACGGGGAATGAGCAGTTCTTC	CSVGLTGNEQFF
TRBV5-1	-	TRBJ2-7	15	-	TGCGCCAGCAGCCCGGAGGGCCTGCCCTCCTACGAGCAGTACTTC	CASSPEGLPSYEQYF
TRBV4-3	TRBD1	TRBJ1-2	15	-	TGCGCCAGCAGCCAAGGGAGGGGGCGCGACTATGGCTACACCTTC	CASSQGRGRDYGYTF
TRBV9	TRBD1	TRBJ2-7	15	-	TGTGCCAGCAGCAAAGCGGGACAGGGAATCTACGAGCAGTACTTC	CASSKAGQGIYEQYF
TRBV7-2	TRBD2	TRBJ2-3	15	-	TGTGCCAGCAGCGGGCGACTAGCGGCCACAGATACGCAGTATTTT	CASSGRLAATDTQYF
TRBV19	TRBD1	TRBJ1-1	14	once	TGTGCCAGTAGCCCGACAGGGAAGGACACTGAAGCTTTCTTT	CASSPTGKDTEAFF
TRBV4-3	TRBD2	TRBJ2-1	15	once	TGCGCCAGCAGCATTACTAGCGGGAGGGCCAATGAGCAGTTCTTC	CASSITSGRANEQFF
TRBV19	-	TRBJ1-3	13	-	TGTGCCAGTAGTTTAACAGCTGGAAACACCATATATTTT	CASSLTAGNTIYF
TRBV11-3	TRBD1	TRBJ2-1	15	-	TGTGCCAGCAGCGTCCAACAGGGGTCCTACAATGAGCAGTTCTTC	CASSVQQGSYNEQFF
TRBV4-3	TRBD1	TRBJ2-7	14	-	TGCGCCAGCAGCCCCGGACAGGGGGCTAGGGAGCAGTACTTC	CASSPGQGAREQYF
TRBV7-2	TRBD2	TRBJ2-4	17	-	TGTGCCAGCAGCTTAGTTTCGAGACTAGCGGGAGAAAACATTCAGTACTTC	CASSLVSRLAGENIQYF
TRBV7-9	-	TRBJ2-3	14	-	TGTGCCAGCAGTTACCGCGGGGTCGGGGATACGCAGTATTTT	CASSYRGVGDTQYF
TRBV5-4	TRBD2	TRBJ2-2	14	-	TGTGCCAGCAGCCACAGCGGGAGGACCGGGGAGCTGTTTTTT	CASSHSGRTGELFF
TRBV4-2	TRBD2	TRBJ2-7	16	-	TGTGCCAGCAGCCGGGAACTAGCGGGAGGGCGATACGAGCAGTACTTC	CASSRELAGGRYEQYF
TRBV14	TRBD1	TRBJ2-7	15	-	TGTGCCAGCAGCCCGGATAGGGACAGCATCTACGAGCAGTACTTC	CASSPDRDSIYEQYF
TRBV5-4	-	TRBJ2-3	17	-	TGTGCCAGCAGACCGAGATCAGAGGTTGTAGGCACAGATACGCAGTATTTT	CASRPRSEVVGTDTQYF
TRBV19	TRBD2	TRBJ2-3	17	-	TGTGCCACTAAACTTTCCCCGACTAGCGGGGGCACAGATACGCAGTATTTT	CATKLSPTSGGTDTQYF
TRBV21-1	-	TRBJ2-3	14	-	TGTGCCAGCAGCTCCTCATGGGACAATGCTACGCAGTATTTT	CASSSSWDNATQYF
TRBV18	TRBD1	TRBJ1-2	15	-	TGTGCCAGCTCACCCTTGGACAGGGGTACTAAGGGCTACACCTTC	CASSPLDRGTKGYTF
TRBV7-3	TRBD2	TRBJ2-1	15	-	TGTGCCAGCAGCTTAGGGACTAGCGGGAAAAATGAGCAGTTCTTC	CASSLGTSGKNEQFF
TRBV29-1	TRBD1	TRBJ1-2	13	-	TGCAGCGTTGATTACAGGGGTGGCTATGGCCACACCTTC	CSVDYRGGYGHTF
TRBV19	TRBD2	TRBJ2-1	16	-	TGTGCCAGTAGTATAGGGATTTTGCGGGAGAACAATGAGCAGTTCTTC	CASSIGILRENNEQFF
TRBV6-6	TRBD1	TRBJ2-4	16	-	TGTGCCAGCAGTTACTCCCCGGGACAGGGGAAAAACATTCAGTACTTC	CASSYSPGQGKNIQYF
TRBV6-5	TRBD2	TRBJ2-1	15	-	TGTGCCAGTAGAGTCGGGCGGGAGGGGTTCAATGAGCAGTTCTTC	CASRVGREGFNEQFF
TRBV27	-	TRBJ2-7	16	-	TGTGCCAGCAGACCTTCCCCGGGAGCGAGGGACTACGAGCAGTACTTC	CASRPSPGARDYEQYF
TRBV9	-	TRBJ1-5	15	-	TGTGCCAGCAGCGTAGATTACAGCCCCAATCAGCCCCAGCATTTT	CASSVDYSPNQPQHF
TRBV28	-	TRBJ2-3	16	-	TGTGCCAGCAACCCAGTAGGCAGGTCGGGCACAGATACGCAGTATTTT	CASNPVGRSGTDTQYF
TRBV2	TRBD2	TRBJ2-1	20	-	TGTGCCAGCAGTGGTGATGATAGCGGGAGGGCCGGGAGCTCCTACAATGAGCAGTTCTTC	CASSGDDSGRAGSSYNEQFF
TRBV15	-	TRBJ1-5	13	-	TGTGCCACCAGCAGAGGTATGGACAAGCCCCAGCATTTT	CATSRGMDKPQHF
TRBV12-5	TRBD2	TRBJ2-5	16	once	TGTGCTAGTGGTTTGGTACTGCGGGAGGGCCCCGAGACCCAGTACTTC	CASGLVLREGPETQYF
TRBV29-1	-	TRBJ1-2	16	once	TGCAGCGTTGAAGATTTTCCCGGGGTTGGAACCTATGGCTACACCTTC	CSVEDFPGVGTYGYTF
TRBV30	-	TRBJ2-1	15	-	TGTGCCTGGAGTTGGGGGCGGAGACCGAACAATGAGCAGTTCTTC	CAWSWGRRPNNEQFF
TRBV28	-	TRBJ1-1	12	-	TGTGCCAGCAGTCTCCCCTACACTGAAGCTTTCTTT	CASSLPYTEAFF
TRBV28	TRBD1	TRBJ1-4	14	-	TGTGCCAGCAGTGCAGGGGGTCGAAATGAAAAACTGTTTTTT	CASSAGGRNEKLFF
TRBV19	-	TRBJ2-7	16	-	TGTGCCAGTAGTTCATTTTTGGGGGGTGCCCCCTACGAGCAGTACTTC	CASSSFLGGAPYEQYF
TRBV19	-	TRBJ1-5	12	-	TGTGCCAGTAGTATCCCAAATCAGCCCCAGCATTTT	CASSIPNQPQHF
TRBV6-9	TRBD1	TRBJ1-4	15	-	TGTGCCAGCAGAGCCACCGGGACAGGGGCTGAAAAACTGTTTTTT	CASRATGTGAEKLFF
TRBV4-1	-	TRBJ1-2	16	-	TGCGCCAGCAGCCAATTGGGAGGGTTCGGGTTCTATGGCTACACCTTC	CASSQLGGFGFYGYTF
TRBV18	TRBD2	TRBJ2-6	19	-	TGTGCCAGCTCACCAAGCTCAACTAGCGGGAGGGCTGGGGCCAACGTCCTGACTTTC	CASSPSSTSGRAGANVLTF
TRBV9	-	TRBJ2-1	13	-	TGTGCCAGCAGCGTATGGCGGGCCGATGAGCAGTTCTTC	CASSVWRADEQFF
TRBV6-4	-	TRBJ2-1	15	-	TGTGCCAGCAGTCCAGGCGGGACTCAATCCAATGAGCAGTTCTTC	CASSPGGTQSNEQFF
TRBV5-1	TRBD2	TRBJ2-5	14	once	TGCGCCAGCAGCTTGTGGTCGGGGGGGGAGACCCAGTACTTC	CASSLWSGGETQYF
TRBV5-4	TRBD1	TRBJ1-1	18	-	TGTGCCAGCAGCTCTGGGGGGGACAGGAGGGACCTGAACACTGAAGCTTTCTTT	CASSSGGDRRDLNTEAFF
TRBV27	TRBD1	TRBJ1-2	15	-	TGTGCCAGCAGTTTATCGACGACAGGGGGGAAGGGCTACACCTTC	CASSLSTTGGKGYTF
TRBV27	TRBD1	TRBJ1-3	15	-	TGTGCCAGCAGTTTAACGACAGGGTCAGGAAACACCATATATTTT	CASSLTTGSGNTIYF
TRBV10-2	TRBD1	TRBJ1-2	13	-	TGCGCCACCGCTTTAGGGGGCATATATGGCTACACCTTC	CATALGGIYGYTF